Presented here are 28 T cell receptor beta chains from one specimen sequenced in a study of shared T cell receptors in the human thymus. Clones were sequenced by immunoSEQ multiplex PCR, and TCRdb holds only the in-frame ones, with some missing. Of hundreds of thousands of clones in the sample, around 87% were seen once. This sample also appeared in a second study, on human thymus T cells.

The sequencing input was thymocytes. These receptors all come from a boy in the first two years of life with a congenital heart defect.

This CDR3 is CASSETLRSEQYF. CDR3 nucleotides: TGTGCCAGCAGTGAAACCCTCCGTAGCGAGCAGTACTTC. V and J are TRBV25-1 and TRBJ2-7, with D uncertain. The V end was cut by 2 bases, the J end by 6 bases, with 11 bases between. This CDR3 comprises 13 residues. Germline-derived CDR1 and CDR2 are MGHDK and SYGVNS.

The rearrangement links TRBV7-9 to TRBJ2-1; 14 positions match TRBD2. The CDR3 is 19 amino acids. J gave up 10 bases and V 3 bases, and 17 bases lay outside the gene matches. CDR1 is SEHNR and CDR2 is FQNEAQ in the germline V gene (reference sequence). The CDR3 coding sequence is TGTGCCAGCAGCTTTGGACTAGCGGGGGGAAGGGTTGCGTTGCGAGAGCAGTTCTTC. This codes for CASSFGLAGGRVALREQFF.

In nucleotides, the CDR3 is TGTGCCAGCAGCTTGTGCACTAGCGGGAGTCACGAGCAGTACTTC. The encoded protein is CASSLCTSGSHEQYF. V and J are TRBV5-6 and TRBJ2-7; 11 bases are shared with TRBD2. Germline CDR1 is SGHDT and CDR2 is YYEEEE. The CDR3 runs to 15 residues. J was trimmed by 5 bases and V by 1 base; bases with no gene match: 5.

The chain recombines TRBV7-4 with TRBJ2-1; tentative D call: TRBD1 (6 bases). Germline CDR1 is SGHVT and CDR2 is SQSDAQ. Trimming pared 8 bases from V and 9 bases from J, leaving 20 bases between. The CDR3 spans 14 residues. The CDR3 here is CASERQERGREQFF. The CDR3 bases are TGTGCCAGCGAACGACAGGAAAGGGGACGTGAGCAGTTCTTC.

The V gene is TRBV7-2, the J gene TRBJ2-7, with 12 bases fitting TRBD2. The germline CDR1 and CDR2 sequences are SGHTA and FQGNSA. The length of the CDR3 is 17 residues. The V gene end was trimmed by 5 bases and the J gene end by 2 bases; junction bases not matched to a gene: 10. CDR3 bases: TGTGCCAGCAGCAACTCGAAACGGACTAGCGGGACCTACGAGCAGTACTTC. The encoded protein is CASSNSKRTSGTYEQYF.

The J gene is TRBJ2-7, the V gene TRBV5-1; 7 nucleotides align to TRBD1. The CDR3 covers 18 residues. CDR1 is SGHRS, CDR2 YFSETQ, per germline. Losses at the gene ends were 0 bases for V and 5 bases for J; bases not matched to a gene: 17. CDR3 in amino acids: CASSLAILFPTGSDEQYF. CDR3 DNA sequence: TGCGCCAGCAGCTTGGCCATACTATTTCCGACAGGGTCCGACGAGCAGTACTTC.

V is TRBV7-9 and J is TRBJ1-1, with D possibly TRBD1 on 6 matching bases. Germline CDR1 reads SEHNR; CDR2 reads FQNEAQ (reference sequence). CDR3 length: 14 amino acids. V was trimmed by 6 bases and J by 4 bases, leaving 15 bases between them. CDR3 loop: CASRDSRGGTEAFF. The CDR3 bases are TGTGCCAGCAGAGACTCAAGGGGGGGCACTGAAGCTTTCTTT. Full variable domain (missing parts from reference TRBV7-9 and TRBJ1-1): DTGVSQNPRHKITKRGQNVTFRCDPISEHNRLYWYRQTLGQGPEFLTYFQNEAQLEKSRLLSDRFSAERPKGSFSTLEIQRTEQGDSAMYLCASRDSRGGTEAFFGQGTRLTVV.

The chain links TRBV27 to TRBJ2-7, with 11 bases lining up with TRBD2. Germline CDR1 is MNHEY and CDR2 is SMNVEV (reference sequence). The J segment lost 6 bases and the V segment lost 2 bases, leaving 12 bases of the junction unmatched. This CDR3 comprises 17 residues. Written as DNA, the CDR3 is TGTGCCAGCAGTTTAGGGATGGTGGGACTAGCGGCCGTCGAGCAGTACTTC. This sequence encodes CASSLGMVGLAAVEQYF.

The chain carries TRBV19 and TRBJ1-3; TRBD1 matches at 7 bases. Germline loops: CDR1 LNHDA, CDR2 SQIVND (reference sequence). J gave up 4 bases and V 7 bases, and 13 bases lay outside the gene matches. This CDR3 has 16 residues. The CDR3: CASTHPLTGRGNTIYF. CDR3 sequence (DNA): TGTGCCAGTACCCACCCTTTGACAGGGAGGGGAAACACCATATATTTT.

The rearrangement links TRBV28 to TRBJ1-2, with 9 bases that match TRBD1. The germline CDR1 and CDR2 sequences are MDHEN and SYDVKM. The V gene end was trimmed by 5 bases and the J gene end by 5 bases; junction bases not matched to a gene: 3. The CDR3 consists of 13 residues. The DNA of the CDR3 is TGTGCCAGCAGTGCGGACAGGGGATATGGCTACACCTTC. Translated: CASSADRGYGYTF.

The chain joins TRBV6-5 to TRBJ1-1; D is undetermined. This CDR3 spans 13 amino acids. V was shortened by 8 bases and J by 7 bases, with 17 bases between the two germline ends. Germline CDR1 is MNHEY and CDR2 is SVGAGI. In DNA form, the CDR3 reads TGTGCCAGCCGTGGGCAGAAGACGATTGAAGCTTTCTTT. Encoded protein: CASRGQKTIEAFF.

The genes are TRBV30 and TRBJ1-1, with 8 nucleotides matching TRBD1. Germline V gives CDR1 GTSNPN, CDR2 SVGIG (reference sequence). V dropped 0 bases and J dropped 3; count of bases not matched to a gene: 9. This CDR3 has 16 residues. CDR3 protein: CAWSVRATGAYTEAFF. In nucleotides, the CDR3 is TGTGCCTGGAGTGTACGGGCGACAGGGGCGTACACTGAAGCTTTCTTT.

The chain employs TRBV11-2 and TRBJ2-7; TRBD1 matches 7 bases. The ends lost 5 bases at V and 4 bases at J; junction bases unmatched: 5. Germline V CDR1 and CDR2: SGHAT, FQNNGV. The CDR3 sequence is 13 residues long. The CDR3 region is CASSLGQPYEQYF. The CDR3 DNA follows: TGTGCCAGCAGCCTGGGACAGCCTTACGAGCAGTACTTC.

This chain joins TRBV10-3 and TRBJ2-6; TRBD1 might be the D (6 bases). V was pared by 7 bases and J by 0 bases, with 13 bases between. Germline CDR1 reads ENHRY; CDR2 reads SYGVKD. The CDR3 is made up of 16 amino acids. CDR3 bases: TGTGCCATCACTGGGGGACACCACTCTGGGGCCAACGTCCTGACTTTC. As protein: CAITGGHHSGANVLTF.

The chain is built from TRBV30 and TRBJ1-1; 9 bases are shared with TRBD1. Germline-derived CDR1 and CDR2 are GTSNPN and SVGIG (reference sequence). The CDR3 length is 14 residues. The V and J ends lost 5 bases and 1 base, in that order; junction bases with no gene match: 5. In DNA, the CDR3 is TGTGCCTGGGGACAGGGGAAGGCGAACACTGAAGCTTTCTTT. Translating it yields CAWGQGKANTEAFF.

The chain links TRBV28 to TRBJ1-4, with 10 bases fitting TRBD1. J gave up 4 bases and V 6 bases, and 17 bases lay outside the gene matches. Germline CDR1 MDHEN, CDR2 SYDVKM. The CDR3 runs 19 residues. As DNA, the CDR3 is TGTGCCAGCAGCCCACCCACGGGACAGGGGTCGCACATTAATGAAAAACTGTTTTTT. It translates to CASSPPTGQGSHINEKLFF.

CDR3: CASSLKQRKGYEQYF. CDR3 sequence (DNA): TGTGCCAGCAGCCTAAAACAGCGGAAGGGCTACGAGCAGTACTTC. The V call is TRBV14, the J call TRBJ2-7, with a tentative D call TRBD2 (5 bases). CDR3 length equals 15 residues. V gave up 4 bases and J gave up 3 bases, with 16 bases separating them. Germline V gene data show CDR1 as SGHDN and CDR2 as FVKESK.

V usage is TRBV23-1 and J usage is TRBJ1-4; D might be TRBD1 (6 bases). TRBV23-1 belongs to the ORF category, with a function that is uncertain. Trimming left V 6 bases short and J 7 bases short, with 18 bases between. The CDR3 has 15 residues. CDR3 residues: CASRRTGTVGEKLFF. CDR3 coding DNA: TGCGCCAGCAGGAGAACAGGGACGGTGGGTGAAAAACTGTTTTTT.

V is TRBV7-9 and J is TRBJ1-1; the D is unclear. The germline gives CDR1 SEHNR, CDR2 FQNEAQ (reference sequence). V was pared by 0 bases and J by 1 base, with 6 bases between. This CDR3 is built from 14 residues. The CDR3 bases are TGTGCCAGCAGCTTAGCGGCAGGGAACACTGAAGCTTTCTTT. Amino acid sequence: CASSLAAGNTEAFF.

V and J are TRBV6-5 and TRBJ2-7; D is perhaps TRBD1 (6 bases). Trimming removed 0 bases at V and 4 bases at J, with 16 bases between. CDR3 length: 16 amino acids. CDR1 MNHEY and CDR2 SVGAGI come from the germline V gene. For the CDR3, the DNA is TGTGCCAGCAGTTACTCGAGCTCCGGGACATCTTACGAGCAGTACTTC. The encoded protein is CASSYSSSGTSYEQYF.

The chain carries TRBV5-5 and TRBJ1-5; 7 bases fit TRBD1. V gave up 0 bases and J gave up 9 bases; unmatched junction bases: 15. The germline V gene has CDR1 SGHKS and CDR2 YYEKEE (reference sequence). The CDR3 runs 17 residues. Here the CDR3 DNA reads TGTGCCAGCAGCTTGGGGCTTTCGGGGGACAGCTTCTTGCCCCAGCATTTT. Protein sequence: CASSLGLSGDSFLPQHF.

J is TRBJ2-7 and V is TRBV4-1; 8 bases agree with TRBD1. Germline trimming cut 0 bases from V and 3 bases from J; bases unmatched to any gene: 10. Per germline, CDR1 MGHRA and CDR2 YSYEKL. The CDR3 totals 17 residues. The CDR3 coding sequence is TGCGCCAGCAGCCAAGATCCCCCGGGACAGGAGGTCTACGAGCAGTACTTC. Encoded protein: CASSQDPPGQEVYEQYF.

The CDR3: CASSYSGTVDEQFF. The CDR3 coding sequence is TGTGCCAGCAGTTACTCGGGGACAGTGGATGAGCAGTTCTTC. The chain employs TRBV6-6 and TRBJ2-1, with 7 positions matching TRBD1. CDR3 length equals 14 residues. The trim removed 0 bases at V and 8 bases at J, leaving 4 bases unmatched. Germline CDR1 and CDR2: MNHNY and SVGAGI (reference sequence).

The chain carries TRBV18 and TRBJ1-2; D ambiguous. The CDR3 loop spans 13 amino acids. V was clipped by 2 bases and J by 4 bases, with 8 bases between them. The V gene's germline CDR1 is KGHSH and CDR2 LQKENI. Written as DNA, the CDR3 is TGTGCCAGCTCACCAATCCCCTCCTATGGCTACACCTTC. This translates into CASSPIPSYGYTF.

The chain recombines TRBV29-1 with TRBJ2-3, with D perhaps TRBD2 (5 bases). This CDR3 region has 13 residues. The germline V gene encodes CDR1 SQVTM and CDR2 ANQGSEA. For the CDR3, the DNA is TGCAGGATAGGGCTAGAGGGCGCAGATACGCAGTATTTT. It is translated as CRIGLEGADTQYF.

The chain couples TRBV7-8 to TRBJ2-5; D gene unclear. Trimming removed 3 bases from V and 0 bases from J, with 20 bases in between. Looked up from germline, CDR1 is SGHVS and CDR2 is FQNEAQ. This CDR3 has 18 residues. This chain's CDR3 is CASSFPSWASSYQETQYF. In DNA form, the CDR3 reads TGTGCCAGCAGCTTCCCCTCTTGGGCATCCTCGTACCAAGAGACCCAGTACTTC.

The chain employs TRBV15 and TRBJ1-1, with D unresolved. The CDR3 contains 15 residues. CDR1 and CDR2 (germline): LNHNV, YYDKDF (reference sequence). The germline V and J ends were trimmed by 0 bases and 3 bases, with 11 bases remaining between them. The CDR3 sequence: CATSREEEQDTEAFF. In DNA form, the CDR3 reads TGTGCCACCAGCAGAGAAGAAGAGCAAGACACTGAAGCTTTCTTT. The entire variable domain, with the rest obtained from reference TRBV15 and TRBJ1-1, is as follows: DAMVIQNPRYQVTQFGKPVTLSCSQTLNHNVMYWYQQKSSQAPKLLFHYYDKDFNNEADTPDNFQSRRPNTSFCFLDIRSPGLGDTAMYLCATSREEEQDTEAFFGQGTRLTVV.

The rearrangement links TRBV5-8 to TRBJ1-5; 9 bases fit TRBD1. The ends lost 1 base at V and 2 bases at J; junction bases unmatched: 7. This CDR3 region has 17 residues. Looked up from germline, CDR1 is SGHTS and CDR2 is YDEGEE. The CDR3 DNA reads TGTGCCAGCAGCTTGAACAGGGGGCGCGAGGGCAATCAGCCCCAGCATTTT. Translation: CASSLNRGREGNQPQHF.